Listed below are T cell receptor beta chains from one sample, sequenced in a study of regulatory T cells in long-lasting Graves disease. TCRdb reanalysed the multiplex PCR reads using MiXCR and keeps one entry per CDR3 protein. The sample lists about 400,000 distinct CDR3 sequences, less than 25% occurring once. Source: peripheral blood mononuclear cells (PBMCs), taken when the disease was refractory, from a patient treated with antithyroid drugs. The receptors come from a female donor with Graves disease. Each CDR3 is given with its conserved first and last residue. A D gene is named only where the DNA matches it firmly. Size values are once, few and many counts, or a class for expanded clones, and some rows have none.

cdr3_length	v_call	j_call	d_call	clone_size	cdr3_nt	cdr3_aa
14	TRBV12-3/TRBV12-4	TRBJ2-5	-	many	TGTGCCAGCAGCATGGGCGGGAACCAAGAGACCCAGTACTTC	CASSMGGNQETQYF
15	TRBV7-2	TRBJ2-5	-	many	TGTGCCAGCAGCTTAGTGTCCAGGGGTGGCGAGACCCAGTACTTC	CASSLVSRGGETQYF
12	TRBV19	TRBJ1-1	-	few	TGTGCCAGTATCCTCCGGGGGACTGAAGCTTTCTTT	CASILRGTEAFF
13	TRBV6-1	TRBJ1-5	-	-	TGTGCCACCGGGGGAGGAGGCAATCAGCCCCAGCATTTT	CATGGGGNQPQHF
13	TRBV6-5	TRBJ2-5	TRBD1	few	TGTGCCAGCAGTTTAAAGCAGGGGGCGACCCAGTACTTC	CASSLKQGATQYF
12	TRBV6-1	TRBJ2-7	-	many	TGTGCCAGCAGCCACCCGGCAGACGAGCAGTACTTC	CASSHPADEQYF
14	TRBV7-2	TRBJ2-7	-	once	TGTGCCAGCAGCCCCCTCGGGGTTAAGGACGAGCAGTACTTC	CASSPLGVKDEQYF
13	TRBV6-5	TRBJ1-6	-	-	TGTGCCAGCAGTTCCCTGAATCGGGGCGCCCTCCACTTT	CASSSLNRGALHF
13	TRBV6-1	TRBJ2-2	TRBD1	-	TGTGCCGGCAGACAGGGGGCGACCGGGGAGCTGTTTTTT	CAGRQGATGELFF
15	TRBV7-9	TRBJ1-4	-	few	TGTGCCAGCAGCTCGCCGGGGGGGTTGGGTGAAAAACTGTTTTTT	CASSSPGGLGEKLFF
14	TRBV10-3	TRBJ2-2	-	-	TGTGCCATCAGTGAGGGCTTCTCCACCGGGGAGCTGTTTTTT	CAISEGFSTGELFF
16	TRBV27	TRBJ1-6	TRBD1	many	TGTGCCAGCAGTTTACAGGGGGCGCGTTCGAATTCACCCCTCCACTTT	CASSLQGARSNSPLHF
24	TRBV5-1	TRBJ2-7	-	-	TGCGCCAGCACCAACCAGACATCTATGTACCTCGGTGCCAGCACCCGATGGAACTCCTACGAGCAGTACTTC	CASTNQTSMYLGASTRWNSYEQYF
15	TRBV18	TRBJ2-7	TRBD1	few	TGTGCCAGCTCACCGACGGTCGGGACAGGGGACGAGCAGTACTTC	CASSPTVGTGDEQYF
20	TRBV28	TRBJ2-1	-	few	TGTGCCAGCAGTCCTCCCCCTCTCCCCAACAGGATGAAACTCTACAATGAGCAGTTCTTC	CASSPPPLPNRMKLYNEQFF
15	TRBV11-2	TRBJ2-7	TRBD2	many	TGTGCCAGCAGCCGTAATAGCGGGAGTGGGTACGAGCAGTACTTC	CASSRNSGSGYEQYF
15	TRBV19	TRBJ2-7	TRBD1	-	TGTGCCAGTAGCCCCGCCGGGACAGGGGGTAGTGAGCAGTACTTC	CASSPAGTGGSEQYF
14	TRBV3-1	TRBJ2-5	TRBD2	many	TGTGCCAGCAGCCAAGCGACTAGCTTCGAGACCCAGTACTTC	CASSQATSFETQYF
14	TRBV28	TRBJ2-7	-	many	TGTGCCAGCAGACCGGAGAGGGAGAACTACGAGCAGTACTTC	CASRPERENYEQYF
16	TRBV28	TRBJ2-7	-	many	TGTGCCAGCAGCAGTTTAACCGGGGGCAAGCTCTACGAGCAGTACTTC	CASSSLTGGKLYEQYF
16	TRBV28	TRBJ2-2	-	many	TGTGCCAGCAGTTTAACAGGGCGGGTAGACACCGGGGAGCTGTTTTTT	CASSLTGRVDTGELFF
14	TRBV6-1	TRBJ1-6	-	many	TGTGCCAGCAGTGCCATGACCGTGAATTCACCCCTCCACTTT	CASSAMTVNSPLHF
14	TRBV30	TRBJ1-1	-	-	TGTGCCTGGAGTGTAGGTCAGGGAGGCACTGAAGCTTTCTTT	CAWSVGQGGTEAFF
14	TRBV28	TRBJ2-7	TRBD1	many	TGTGCCAGCAGTTTAAGTACAGGGGTATACGAGCAGTACTTC	CASSLSTGVYEQYF
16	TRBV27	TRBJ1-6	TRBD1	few	TGTGCCAGCAGTTTCAGGACAGGCTCCTATAATTCACCCCTCCACTTT	CASSFRTGSYNSPLHF
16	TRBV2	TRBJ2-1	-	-	TGTGCCAGCAGTAACCTAGTTTACAGCTCCTACAATGAGCAGTTCTTC	CASSNLVYSSYNEQFF
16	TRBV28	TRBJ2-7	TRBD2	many	TGTGCCAGCAGTTTATGGGGGGGGAAAAACCCCTACGAGCAGTACTTC	CASSLWGGKNPYEQYF
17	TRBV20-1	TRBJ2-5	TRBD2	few	TGCAGTGCTAGAGATTATAGGACTAGCGGTTACCAAGAGACCCAGTACTTC	CSARDYRTSGYQETQYF
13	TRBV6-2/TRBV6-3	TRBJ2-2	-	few	TGTGCCAGCATTAAAGATAACACCGGGGAGCTGTTTTTT	CASIKDNTGELFF
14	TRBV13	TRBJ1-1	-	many	TGTGCCAGCAGCCTATATTCAGGGAACACTGAAGCTTTCTTT	CASSLYSGNTEAFF
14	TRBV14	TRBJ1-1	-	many	TGTGCCAGCAGCCAAGATACCAGGGGAACTGAAGCTTTCTTT	CASSQDTRGTEAFF
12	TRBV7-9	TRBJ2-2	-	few	TGTGCCAGCACCCCGAGCACCGGGGAGCTGTTTTTT	CASTPSTGELFF
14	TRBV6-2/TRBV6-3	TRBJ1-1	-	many	TGTGCCAGCAGCTCCCCGGTCGGAAGGACTGAAGCTTTCTTT	CASSSPVGRTEAFF
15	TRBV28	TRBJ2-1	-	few	TGTGCCAGCAGTTTTTCGGCAGGGACCTACAATGAGCAGTTCTTC	CASSFSAGTYNEQFF
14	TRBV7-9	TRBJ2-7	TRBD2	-	TGTGCCAGCAGCCTGAGCGGGGAGGTCTACGAGCAGTACTTC	CASSLSGEVYEQYF
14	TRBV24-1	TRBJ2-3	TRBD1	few	TGTGCCACCAGCAGGGGGCTATCCACAGATACGCAGTATTTT	CATSRGLSTDTQYF
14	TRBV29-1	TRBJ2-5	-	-	TGCAGCGTTGAATTAGCGAGGTACCAAGAGACCCAGTACTTC	CSVELARYQETQYF
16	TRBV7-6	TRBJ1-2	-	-	TGTGCCAGCAGCCCGAATGGACGGGGAGCTAGCTATGGCTACACCTTC	CASSPNGRGASYGYTF
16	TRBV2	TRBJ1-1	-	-	TGTGCCAGCAGTGAAGCGTTAACAGGGTACTTTTACGTGGCTTTCTTT	CASSEALTGYFYVAFF
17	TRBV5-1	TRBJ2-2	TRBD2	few	TGCGCCAGCACCCCCGGATCAGCGGGAGACCCGACCGGGGAGCTGTTTTTT	CASTPGSAGDPTGELFF
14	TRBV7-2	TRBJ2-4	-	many	TGTGCCAGCAGCTTTGGTCAGGGTGGGAACATTCAGTACTTC	CASSFGQGGNIQYF
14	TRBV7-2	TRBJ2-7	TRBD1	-	TGTGCCAGCAGTTCACCGGGACAGGGGGCGAGGCAGTACTTC	CASSSPGQGARQYF
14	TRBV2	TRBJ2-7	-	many	TGTGCCAGCAGTGAAACCCGACAGAACTACGAGCAGTACTTC	CASSETRQNYEQYF
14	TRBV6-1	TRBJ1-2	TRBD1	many	TGTGCCAGCAGTACCACTGGACAGGGTGGCGGCTACACCTTC	CASSTTGQGGGYTF
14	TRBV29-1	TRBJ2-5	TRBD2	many	TGCAGCGTCCTTGGACTAGCGACCCAAGAGACCCAGTACTTC	CSVLGLATQETQYF
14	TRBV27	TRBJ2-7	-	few	TGTGCCAGCAGTTTCAAGGCTAACCCCTACGAGCAGTACTTC	CASSFKANPYEQYF
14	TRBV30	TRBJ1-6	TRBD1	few	TGTGCCTGGAGTGAGGGGACAGGATCGTCACCCCTCCACTTT	CAWSEGTGSSPLHF
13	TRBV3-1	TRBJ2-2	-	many	TGTGCCAGCAGCCAAGCTCCCACCGGGGAGCTGTTTTTT	CASSQAPTGELFF
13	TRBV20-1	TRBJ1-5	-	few	TGCAGTGCTAGGTTGGGTGGAGATCGGCCCCAGCATTTT	CSARLGGDRPQHF
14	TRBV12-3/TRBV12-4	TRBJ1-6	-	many	TGTGCCAGCAGTTTCATGGGGGGCGGTTCACCCCTCCACTTT	CASSFMGGGSPLHF
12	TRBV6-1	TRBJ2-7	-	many	TGTGCCAGCAAGGGACCGACCTACGAGCAGTACTTC	CASKGPTYEQYF
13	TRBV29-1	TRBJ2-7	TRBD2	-	TGCAGCGTAGCTAGCGGGGTCACCTACGAGCAGTACTTC	CSVASGVTYEQYF
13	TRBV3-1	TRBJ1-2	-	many	TGTGCCAGCAGCCAAGATACTCCGGTCGGATACACCTTC	CASSQDTPVGYTF
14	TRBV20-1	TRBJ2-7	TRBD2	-	TGCAGTGCTATAGCTACTAGCGGCCTCTACGAGCAGTACTTC	CSAIATSGLYEQYF
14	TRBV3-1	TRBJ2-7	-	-	TGTGCCAGCAGCCAAGATCTCGCCTACTACGAGCAGTACTTC	CASSQDLAYYEQYF
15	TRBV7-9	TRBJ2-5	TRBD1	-	TGTGCCAGCAGCTTAATGGGACAGCCCCAAGAGACCCAGTACTTC	CASSLMGQPQETQYF
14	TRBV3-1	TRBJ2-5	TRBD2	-	TGTGCCAGCAGCCAAGATGCGGGGGATGAGACCCAGTACTTC	CASSQDAGDETQYF
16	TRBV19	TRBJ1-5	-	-	TGTGCCAGTACCCGCAAAGAAGGGTTGACAAATCAGCCCCAGCATTTT	CASTRKEGLTNQPQHF
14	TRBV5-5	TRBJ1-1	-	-	TGTGCCAGACGTAATTGGACGGAGAACACTGAAGCTTTCTTT	CARRNWTENTEAFF
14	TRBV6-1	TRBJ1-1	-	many	TGTGCCAGCATCCCGGCCAGGCCAAACACTGAAGCTTTCTTT	CASIPARPNTEAFF